The 8 T cell receptor beta chains below come from one sample, sequenced in a study of preoperative IRX-2 immunotherapy in early breast cancer. Sequencing used immunoSEQ multiplex PCR; TCRdb keeps in-frame clones, though not all of them. Of roughly 26,000 clones listed, approximately 90% were seen once; the top ten hold 25% to 35%. The treatment here: preoperative locoregional IRX-2 cytokine immunotherapy. The starting material was tumor tissue, obtained after IRX-2 immunotherapy. The receptor source for this set is a human donor with breast cancer.

The V and J genes are TRBV5-1 and TRBJ2-3; possibly TRBD2 for D (5 bases). Trimming stripped 0 bases from V and 4 bases from J, with 12 bases between. CDR3 size: 15 residues. CDR1 and CDR2 (germline): SGHRS, YFSETQ. CDR3 sequence: CASSLASELADTQYF. The DNA of the CDR3 is TGCGCCAGCAGCTTGGCCTCGGAACTAGCAGATACGCAGTATTTT. Full variable domain (rest looked up from reference TRBV5-1 and TRBJ2-3): KAGVTQTPRYLIKTRGQQVTLSCSPISGHRSVSWYQQTPGQGLQFLFEYFSETQRNKGNFPGRFSGRQFSNSRSEMNVSTLELGDSALYLCASSLASELADTQYFGPGTRLTVL.

This sequence joins TRBV4-2 and TRBJ2-1, with D uncertain. The CDR3 sequence is 15 residues long. From germline, CDR1 is LGHNA and CDR2 YNFKEQ. Trimming cost V 0 bases and J 2 bases, with 8 bases left between them. This CDR3 is CASSQEMNPYNEQFF. The CDR3 DNA reads as TGTGCCAGCAGCCAAGAGATGAACCCCTACAATGAGCAGTTCTTC.

The rearrangement joins TRBV10-3 to TRBJ2-7; TRBD1 might be the D (6 bases). The V end was cut by 6 bases, the J end by 0 bases, with 9 bases between. The germline gives CDR1 ENHRY, CDR2 SYGVKD. CDR3 length: 13 amino acids. CDR3 DNA sequence: TGTGCCATCAGCGACAGGCTCTCCTACGAGCAGTACTTC. It encodes CAISDRLSYEQYF.

The rearrangement joins TRBV4-1 to TRBJ1-2; a possible D gene is TRBD1 (5 bases). This CDR3 comprises 14 residues. Between the trimmed V and J ends, which lost 1 base and 7 bases, there was a span of 13 bases. Germline CDR1 MGHRA, CDR2 YSYEKL. CDR3 sequence reads: CASSQVGGLSGYTF. The CDR3 DNA reads as TGCGCCAGCAGCCAAGTGGGGGGGTTATCTGGCTACACCTTC.

The genes are TRBV25-1 and TRBJ1-1; D may be TRBD1 (5 bases). The CDR3 has 14 amino acids. Germline lookup yields CDR1 MGHDK and CDR2 SYGVNS. V lost 4 bases and J lost 4, with 13 bases in between. For the CDR3, the DNA is TGTGCCAGCAGTGGACCCCACGGGGCCACTGAAGCTTTCTTT. Translating gives CASSGPHGATEAFF.

This chain links TRBV6-5 with TRBJ2-3; D gene uncertain. V was clipped by 5 bases and J by 6 bases, with 6 bases between them. From germline, CDR1 is MNHEY and CDR2 SVGAGI. This CDR3 contains 11 residues. CDR3 in amino acids: CASSVGDTQYF. The CDR3 DNA reads as TGTGCCAGCAGTGTGGGGGATACGCAGTATTTT.

This chain links TRBV6-5 with TRBJ2-7; possible D gene TRBD2, 5 bases. The CDR3 consists of 15 residues. Germline CDR1 MNHEY, CDR2 SVGAGI. Trimming shortened V by 0 bases and J by 7 bases, and 16 bases separated the two germline ends. The CDR3 sequence: CASSYSGVTVREQYF. CDR3 sequence (DNA): TGTGCCAGCAGTTACTCCGGGGTAACGGTTAGGGAGCAGTACTTC.

This clone was observed a few times. V usage is TRBV11-1 and J usage is TRBJ2-7, with 7 bases fitting TRBD2. J lost 3 bases, V lost 4 bases, and 6 bases had no gene match. CDR3 size: 14 residues. Germline loops: CDR1 SGHAT, CDR2 FQDESV (reference sequence). CDR3 region: CASSSDTSVYEQYF. CDR3 in DNA: TGTGCCAGCAGCTCGGACACTAGCGTCTACGAGCAGTACTTC. The variable domain in full, completed from reference TRBV11-1 and TRBJ2-7, reads EAEVAQSPRYKITEKSQAVAFWCDPISGHATLYWYRQILGQGPELLVQFQDESVVDDSQLPKDRFSAERLKGVDSTLKIQPAELGDSAMYLCASSSDTSVYEQYFGPGTRLTVT.